These 26 T cell receptor beta chains share one sample of origin, sequenced in a study of blood T cell repertoires in COVID-19. The table came from immunoSEQ multiplex PCR; TCRdb's copy has only in-frame clones and leaves some out. The sample lists about 230,000 clones, approximately 87% seen once, with 2% to 3% in the top ten. Sequencing used peripheral blood. Source of these receptors: a woman in her 70s with active or convalescent COVID-19.

The chain recombines TRBV3-1 (or the pseudogene TRBV3-2) with TRBJ1-1, with 10 nucleotides matching TRBD1. CDR1 and CDR2 (germline): LGHDT, YNNKEL (reference sequence). The CDR3 is 13 residues long. The V and J ends lost 3 bases and 7 bases, in that order; junction bases with no gene match: 2. This CDR3 reads CASSQGQGIEAFF. CDR3 DNA: TGTGCCAGCAGCCAGGGACAGGGGATTGAAGCTTTCTTT.

This clone was detected a few times. The genes are TRBV28 and TRBJ1-2; no clear D. The V and J ends lost 3 bases and 6 bases respectively, with 17 bases between them. Germline V CDR1 and CDR2: MDHEN, SYDVKM. The CDR3 contains 15 residues. The CDR3 DNA reads as TGTGCCAGCAGTTTCGGCGGCATCGGAGGGAATGGCTACACCTTC. Its protein product is CASSFGGIGGNGYTF.

J is TRBJ2-2 and V is TRBV6-2 or TRBV6-3; 8 bases map to TRBD2. The germline CDR1 and CDR2 sequences are MNHEY and SVGEGT. Trimming cost V 3 bases and J 4 bases; bases outside gene matches: 7. There are 16 residues in the CDR3. CDR3 coding DNA: TGTGCCAGCAGTTATGGTAGCGGGGTAGGCACCGGGGAGCTGTTTTTT. Its protein product is CASSYGSGVGTGELFF.

This clone was seen once. The chain links TRBV30 to TRBJ2-3; TRBD2 aligns across 10 bases. With 0 bases clipped from V and 3 bases from J, the junction kept 3 bases outside the gene matches. The CDR3 spans 15 residues. The germline V gene encodes CDR1 GTSNPN and CDR2 SVGIG (reference sequence). The chain's CDR3 is CAWSVLAGPTDTQYF. The CDR3 DNA reads as TGTGCCTGGAGTGTACTAGCGGGGCCAACAGATACGCAGTATTTT.

This clone was detected once. The CDR3 DNA reads TGTGCCAGCAGCTCCCAGGGGACGCAGTATTTT. The encoded protein is CASSSQGTQYF. The rearrangement joins TRBV7-9 to TRBJ2-3; D possibly corresponds to TRBD1 (6 bases). The germline gives CDR1 SEHNR, CDR2 FQNEAQ (reference sequence). Trimming removed 4 bases from V and 9 bases from J, with 8 bases in between. The CDR3 loop spans 11 amino acids.

The chain has TRBV6-1 and TRBJ1-2, with D perhaps matching TRBD1 (6 bases). The length of the CDR3 is 14 residues. The germline V gene has CDR1 MNHNS and CDR2 SASEGT. V was shortened by 1 base and J by 5 bases, with 11 bases between the two germline ends. The CDR3 DNA is TGTGCCAGCAGTGAAGGGGCAGGGGTATATGGCTACACCTTC. Protein: CASSEGAGVYGYTF.

The chain has TRBV28 and TRBJ2-7, with D perhaps matching TRBD2 (6 bases). With 2 bases removed from V and 3 bases from J, the gap between germline ends came to 14 bases. Germline V gene sequence: CDR1 MDHEN, CDR2 SYDVKM. The CDR3 consists of 15 residues. The CDR3 reads CASSLTPGAFYEQYF. The CDR3 DNA follows: TGTGCCAGCAGTTTAACCCCGGGAGCATTCTACGAGCAGTACTTC.

A few counts support this clone. CDR3 sequence reads: CASSGEGSYGYTF. CDR3 bases: TGTGCCAGCAGCGGGGAGGGTTCCTATGGCTACACCTTC. The chain employs TRBV2 and TRBJ1-2; D ambiguous. The CDR3 extends over 13 amino acids. V dropped 6 bases and J dropped 4 bases, with 12 bases sitting between them. Germline V gene sequence: CDR1 SNHLY, CDR2 FYNNEI.

The gene calls are TRBV7-9 and TRBJ1-5; 9 positions match TRBD1. Germline V gene data show CDR1 as SEHNR and CDR2 as FQNEAQ (reference sequence). J gave up 2 bases and V 5 bases, and 10 bases lay outside the gene matches. The CDR3 is 17 residues long. DNA of the CDR3: TGTGCCAGCAGCCGAACTACAGGGGGCATGGGCAATCAGCCCCAGCATTTT. Amino acids: CASSRTTGGMGNQPQHF.

This clone was counted a few times. The V and J genes are TRBV19 and TRBJ1-3; possibly TRBD1 for D (6 bases). The CDR3 is 16 residues long. V shed 5 bases and J shed 0 bases, with 14 bases lying between them. From germline, CDR1 is LNHDA and CDR2 SQIVND (reference sequence). The CDR3 loop is CASSPNRENSGNTIYF. The CDR3 DNA is TGTGCCAGTAGTCCTAACAGGGAGAACTCTGGAAACACCATATATTTT.

V gene TRBV5-1 combines with J gene TRBJ2-5; TRBD2 might be the D (6 bases). Per the germline V gene, CDR1 is SGHRS and CDR2 is YFSETQ. CDR3 length: 15 amino acids. V lost 3 bases to trimming and J lost 5 bases, with 17 bases between them. The CDR3 is CASSSAGGDGETQYF. The CDR3, as DNA: TGCGCCAGCAGCTCGGCGGGCGGGGACGGGGAGACCCAGTACTTC. The full variable domain, its missing parts supplied by reference TRBV5-1 and TRBJ2-5, is KAGVTQTPRYLIKTRGQQVTLSCSPISGHRSVSWYQQTPGQGLQFLFEYFSETQRNKGNFPGRFSGRQFSNSRSEMNVSTLELGDSALYLCASSSAGGDGETQYFGPGTRLLVL.

V usage is TRBV5-1 and J usage is TRBJ1-6; D might be TRBD1 (6 bases). The CDR3 is made up of 15 amino acids. V lost 0 bases, J lost 10 bases, and 14 bases lay in between. CDR1 is SGHRS, CDR2 YFSETQ, per germline. CDR3 in amino acids: CASSLGQEGGSPLHF. CDR3 nucleotide sequence: TGCGCCAGCAGCTTGGGACAGGAGGGAGGGTCACCCCTCCACTTT.

The chain is built from TRBV28 and TRBJ2-7, with TRBD1 identical over 8 bases. With 6 bases clipped from V and 2 bases from J, the junction kept 0 bases outside the gene matches. There are 12 residues in the CDR3. CDR1 and CDR2 (germline): MDHEN, SYDVKM. In DNA form, the CDR3 reads TGTGCCAGCAGGACAGGGGCCTACGAGCAGTACTTC. This encodes CASRTGAYEQYF.

The chain is built from TRBV3-1 (or the pseudogene TRBV3-2) and TRBJ1-6; D may be TRBD1 (5 bases). Trimming stripped 1 base from V and 6 bases from J, with 7 bases between. The germline V gene has CDR1 LGHDT and CDR2 YNNKEL (reference sequence). The CDR3 runs 14 residues. CDR3 coding DNA: TGTGCCAGCAGCCAAGCGGGACTTAATTCACCCCTCCACTTT. Protein: CASSQAGLNSPLHF.

The V and J genes are TRBV19 and TRBJ2-7, with 7 bases lining up with TRBD2. V shed 5 bases, J shed 3 bases, and the junction held 4 bases outside the gene matches. The germline gives CDR1 LNHDA, CDR2 SQIVND (reference sequence). The CDR3 spans 13 residues. This CDR3 is CASSFAGVYEQYF. CDR3 in DNA: TGTGCCAGTAGTTTTGCGGGGGTCTACGAGCAGTACTTC. The full variable domain, with the rest looked up from reference TRBV19 and TRBJ2-7, is DGGITQSPKYLFRKEGQNVTLSCEQNLNHDAMYWYRQDPGQGLRLIYYSQIVNDFQKGDIAEGYSVSREKKESFPLTVTSAQKNPTAFYLCASSFAGVYEQYFGPGTRLTVT.

This rearrangement joins TRBV11-1 to TRBJ2-5; the match to TRBD2 covers 12 bases. CDR1 SGHAT and CDR2 FQDESV come from the germline V gene (reference sequence). Trimming cost V 4 bases and J 5 bases; bases outside gene matches: 5. This CDR3 has 15 residues. CDR3 bases: TGTGCCAGCAGCTCCCTAGCGGGGGGGCTGGAGACCCAGTACTTC. As protein: CASSSLAGGLETQYF.

The chain uses TRBV27 and TRBJ1-5, with 8 bases fitting TRBD1. Germline assignment: CDR1 MNHEY and CDR2 SMNVEV (reference sequence). The CDR3 covers 17 residues. Trimming at V came to 1 base and at J to 3 bases, leaving 8 bases not matched to a gene. CDR3 DNA: TGTGCCAGCAGTTTATATGCGACAGGGGCCTACAATCAGCCCCAGCATTTT. Its protein is CASSLYATGAYNQPQHF.

As for this clone: A much larger clone sits a single nucleotide away, making a read error possible. Other DNA sequences in the sample encode the same CDR3. The V and J genes are TRBV5-1 and TRBJ1-1; no clear D gene. The CDR3 is made up of 13 amino acids. Per the germline V gene, CDR1 is SGHRS and CDR2 is YFSETQ. The V end was cut by 4 bases, the J end by 3 bases, with 10 bases between. This CDR3 reads CASSPRGDTEAFF. CDR3 in DNA: TGCGCCAGCAGCCCCCGGGGTGACACTGAAGCTTTCTTT.

The V gene is TRBV28, the J gene TRBJ1-4, with 7 bases matching TRBD1. Trimming took 7 bases from V and 4 from J; bases not matched to a gene: 9. The V gene's germline CDR1 is MDHEN and CDR2 SYDVKM. The length of the CDR3 is 15 residues. CDR3 DNA: TGTGCCAGCACCCAAGGGACAGCCCTTAATGAAAAACTGTTTTTT. It codes for CASTQGTALNEKLFF. Variable domain in full (rest from reference TRBV28 and TRBJ1-4): DVKVTQSSRYLVKRTGEKVFLECVQDMDHENMFWYRQDPGLGLRLIYFSYDVKMKEKGDIPEGYSVSREKKERFSLILESASTNQTSMYLCASTQGTALNEKLFFGSGTQLSVL.

This clone occurred a few times. This sequence joins TRBV19 and TRBJ2-7, with a weak D call TRBD1 (6 bases). Germline V CDR1 and CDR2: LNHDA, SQIVND (reference sequence). The germline V and J ends were trimmed by 3 bases and 0 bases, with 15 bases remaining between them. This CDR3 has 16 amino acids. The CDR3 DNA sequence: TGTGCCAGTAGTATGGGACCACAGGGCTCCTCCTACGAGCAGTACTTC. Amino acids: CASSMGPQGSSYEQYF.

The chain employs TRBV27 and TRBJ1-1, with D possibly TRBD1 on 6 matching bases. CDR1 MNHEY and CDR2 SMNVEV come from the germline V gene (reference sequence). The V end was cut by 1 base, the J end by 7 bases, with 13 bases between. The CDR3 is 14 residues long. The CDR3 nucleotides are TGTGCCAGCAGTTTATATGGGGGGGCCCTTGAAGCTTTCTTT. Amino acid sequence: CASSLYGGALEAFF.

The V gene is TRBV14, the J gene TRBJ1-1, with 7 positions matching TRBD1. This CDR3 spans 14 amino acids. J gave up 3 bases and V 5 bases, and 6 bases lay outside the gene matches. Germline V gives CDR1 SGHDN, CDR2 FVKESK. CDR3 bases: TGTGCCAGCAGCATATCACAGGGGTACACTGAAGCTTTCTTT. This encodes CASSISQGYTEAFF.

This clone was recorded a few times. The chain carries TRBV20-1 and TRBJ2-7; D is unresolved. Germline V gene lookup returns CDR1 DFQATT and CDR2 SNEGSKA (reference sequence). V was trimmed by 3 bases and J by 9 bases, leaving 12 bases between them. The CDR3 runs 11 residues. The CDR3 sequence: CSASRDTGQYF. DNA of the CDR3: TGCAGTGCTAGTCGAGATACCGGGCAGTACTTC.

This sequence joins TRBV2 and TRBJ2-3; 7 bases match TRBD1. The CDR3 is 14 residues long. The junction had 9 bases not matched to a gene; V was cut back by 6 bases and J by 6 bases. Germline V gene lookup returns CDR1 SNHLY and CDR2 FYNNEI. CDR3 bases: TGTGCCAGCAGCGGGACAGTTTCCTCCGATACGCAGTATTTT. This translates into CASSGTVSSDTQYF. Full variable domain (outside the CDR3, taken from reference TRBV2 and TRBJ2-3): EPEVTQTPSHQVTQMGQEVILRCVPISNHLYFYWYRQILGQKVEFLVSFYNNEISEKSEIFDDQFSVERPDGSNFTLKIRSTKLEDSAMYFCASSGTVSSDTQYFGPGTRLTVL.

This sequence joins TRBV3-1 (or the pseudogene TRBV3-2) and TRBJ2-7; 8 positions match TRBD2. The J segment lost 3 bases and the V segment lost 1 base, leaving 5 bases of the junction unmatched. CDR1 and CDR2 (germline): LGHDT, YNNKEL (reference sequence). The length of the CDR3 is 15 residues. This CDR3 reads CASSQGTSGRYEQYF. DNA for the CDR3: TGTGCCAGCAGCCAAGGTACTAGCGGTCGCTACGAGCAGTACTTC.

The chain joins TRBV30 to TRBJ2-6; no clear D gene. The CDR3 length is 13 residues. The germline V gene encodes CDR1 GTSNPN and CDR2 SVGIG (reference sequence). V lost 3 bases, J lost 4 bases, and 7 bases lay in between. CDR3 nucleotide sequence: TGTGCCTGGAGCCCCCTGGGGGCCAACGTCCTGACTTTC. Translated: CAWSPLGANVLTF.